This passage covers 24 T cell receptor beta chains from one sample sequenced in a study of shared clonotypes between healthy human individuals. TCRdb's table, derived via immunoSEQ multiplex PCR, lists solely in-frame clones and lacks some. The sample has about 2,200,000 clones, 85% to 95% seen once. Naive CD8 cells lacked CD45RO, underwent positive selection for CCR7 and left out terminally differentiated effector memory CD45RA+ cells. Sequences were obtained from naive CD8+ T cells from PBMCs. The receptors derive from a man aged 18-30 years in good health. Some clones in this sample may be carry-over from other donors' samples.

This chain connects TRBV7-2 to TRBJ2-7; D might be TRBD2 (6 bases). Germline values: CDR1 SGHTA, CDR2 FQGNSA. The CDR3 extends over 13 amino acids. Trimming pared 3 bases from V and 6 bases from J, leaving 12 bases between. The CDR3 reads CASSLGGFSEQYF. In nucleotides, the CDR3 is TGTGCCAGCAGCTTGGGGGGTTTCAGCGAGCAGTACTTC.

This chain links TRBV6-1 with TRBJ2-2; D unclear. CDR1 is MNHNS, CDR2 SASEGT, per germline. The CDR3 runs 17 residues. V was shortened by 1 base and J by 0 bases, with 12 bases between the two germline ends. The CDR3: CASSEGPGTANTGELFF. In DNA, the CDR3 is TGTGCCAGCAGTGAAGGGCCGGGTACCGCGAACACCGGGGAGCTGTTTTTT.

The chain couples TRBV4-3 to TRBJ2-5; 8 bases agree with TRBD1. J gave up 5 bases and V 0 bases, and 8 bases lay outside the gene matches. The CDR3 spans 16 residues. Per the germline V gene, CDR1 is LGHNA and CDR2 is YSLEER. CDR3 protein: CASSQEPQGAQETQYF. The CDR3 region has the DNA TGCGCCAGCAGCCAAGAACCCCAGGGGGCACAGGAGACCCAGTACTTC.

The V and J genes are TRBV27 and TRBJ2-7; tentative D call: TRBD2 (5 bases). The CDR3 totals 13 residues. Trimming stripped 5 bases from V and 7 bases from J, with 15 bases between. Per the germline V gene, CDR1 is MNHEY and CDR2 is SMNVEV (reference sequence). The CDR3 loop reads CASSGGPLGEQYF. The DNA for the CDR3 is TGTGCCAGCAGTGGCGGGCCCCTAGGGGAGCAGTACTTC.

CDR3 bases: TGTGCCAGCAGCTTAGTCCTCCCTGAAGCTTTCTTT. This sequence encodes CASSLVLPEAFF. This chain links TRBV7-9 with TRBJ1-1; no firm D call. There are 12 residues in the CDR3. V shed 1 base and J shed 6 bases, with 6 bases lying between them. Germline values: CDR1 SEHNR, CDR2 FQNEAQ (reference sequence). Filled out from reference TRBV7-9 and TRBJ1-1, the complete variable domain reads DTGVSQNPRHKITKRGQNVTFRCDPISEHNRLYWYRQTLGQGPEFLTYFQNEAQLEKSRLLSDRFSAERPKGSFSTLEIQRTEQGDSAMYLCASSLVLPEAFFGQGTRLTVV.

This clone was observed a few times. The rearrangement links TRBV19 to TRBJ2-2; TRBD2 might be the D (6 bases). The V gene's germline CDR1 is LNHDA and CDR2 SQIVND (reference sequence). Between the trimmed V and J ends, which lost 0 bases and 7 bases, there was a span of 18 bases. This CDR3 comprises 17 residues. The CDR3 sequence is CASSIEGGGKSDGELFF. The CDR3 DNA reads TGTGCCAGTAGTATAGAGGGAGGAGGGAAGAGTGACGGGGAGCTGTTTTTT.

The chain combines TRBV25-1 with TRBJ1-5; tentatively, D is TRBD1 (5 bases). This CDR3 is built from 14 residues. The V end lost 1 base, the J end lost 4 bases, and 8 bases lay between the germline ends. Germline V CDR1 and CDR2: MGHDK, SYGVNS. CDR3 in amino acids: CASSEWDGNQPQHF. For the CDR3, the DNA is TGTGCCAGCAGTGAATGGGACGGTAATCAGCCCCAGCATTTT. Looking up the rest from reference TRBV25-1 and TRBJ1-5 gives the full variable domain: EADIYQTPRYLVIGTGKKITLECSQTMGHDKMYWYQQDPGMELHLIHYSYGVNSTEKGDLSSESTVSRIRTEHFPLTLESARPSHTSQYLCASSEWDGNQPQHFGDGTRLSIL.

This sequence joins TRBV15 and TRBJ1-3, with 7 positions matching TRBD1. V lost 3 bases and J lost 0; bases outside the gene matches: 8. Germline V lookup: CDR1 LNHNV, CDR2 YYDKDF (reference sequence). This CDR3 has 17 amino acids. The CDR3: CATSSYYDRDSGNTIYF. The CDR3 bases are TGTGCCACCAGCAGCTACTACGACAGGGACTCTGGAAACACCATATATTTT. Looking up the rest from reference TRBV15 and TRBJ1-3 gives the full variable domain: DAMVIQNPRYQVTQFGKPVTLSCSQTLNHNVMYWYQQKSSQAPKLLFHYYDKDFNNEADTPDNFQSRRPNTSFCFLDIRSPGLGDTAMYLCATSSYYDRDSGNTIYFGEGSWLTVV.

CDR3: CSVEAGVGINEQFF. The DNA of the CDR3 is TGCAGCGTTGAAGCAGGGGTGGGCATCAATGAGCAGTTCTTC. V usage is TRBV29-1 and J usage is TRBJ2-1; D possibly corresponds to TRBD1 (6 bases). Germline CDR1 SQVTM, CDR2 ANQGSEA. V lost 1 base and J 6 bases, leaving 13 bases between the germline ends. The CDR3 sequence is 14 residues long.

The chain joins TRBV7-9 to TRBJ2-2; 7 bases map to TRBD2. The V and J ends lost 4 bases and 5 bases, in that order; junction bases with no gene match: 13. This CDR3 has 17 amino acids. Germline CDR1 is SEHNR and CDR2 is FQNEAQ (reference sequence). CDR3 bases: TGTGCCAGCAGCTACGCTGGGACTATCAGTGTGACCGGGGAGCTGTTTTTT. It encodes CASSYAGTISVTGELFF. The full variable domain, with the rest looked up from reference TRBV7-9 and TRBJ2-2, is DTGVSQNPRHKITKRGQNVTFRCDPISEHNRLYWYRQTLGQGPEFLTYFQNEAQLEKSRLLSDRFSAERPKGSFSTLEIQRTEQGDSAMYLCASSYAGTISVTGELFFGEGSRLTVL.

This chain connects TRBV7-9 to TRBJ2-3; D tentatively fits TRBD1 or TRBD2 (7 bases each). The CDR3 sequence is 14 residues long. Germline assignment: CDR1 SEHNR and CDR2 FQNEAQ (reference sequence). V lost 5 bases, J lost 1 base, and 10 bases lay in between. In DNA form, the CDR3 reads TGTGCCAGCAGCCCAGGGGGGGGCACAGATACGCAGTATTTT. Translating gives CASSPGGGTDTQYF. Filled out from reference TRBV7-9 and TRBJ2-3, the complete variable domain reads DTGVSQNPRHKITKRGQNVTFRCDPISEHNRLYWYRQTLGQGPEFLTYFQNEAQLEKSRLLSDRFSAERPKGSFSTLEIQRTEQGDSAMYLCASSPGGGTDTQYFGPGTRLTVL.

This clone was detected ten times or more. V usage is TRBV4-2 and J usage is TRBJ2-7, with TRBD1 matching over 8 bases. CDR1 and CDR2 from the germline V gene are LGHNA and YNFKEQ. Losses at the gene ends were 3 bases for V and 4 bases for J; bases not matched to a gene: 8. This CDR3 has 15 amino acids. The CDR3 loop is CASSQNRDRQYEQYF. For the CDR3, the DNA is TGTGCCAGCAGCCAGAACCGGGACAGGCAGTACGAGCAGTACTTC.

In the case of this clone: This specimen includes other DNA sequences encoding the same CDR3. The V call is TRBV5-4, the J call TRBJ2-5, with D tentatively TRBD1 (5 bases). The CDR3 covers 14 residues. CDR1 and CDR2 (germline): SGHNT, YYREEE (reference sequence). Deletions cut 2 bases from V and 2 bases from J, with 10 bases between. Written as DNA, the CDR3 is TGTGCCAGCAGCTTCTTGGCAGGGCAAGAGACCCAGTACTTC. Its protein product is CASSFLAGQETQYF. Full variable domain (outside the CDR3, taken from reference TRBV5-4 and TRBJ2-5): ETGVTQSPTHLIKTRGQQVTLRCSSQSGHNTVSWYQQALGQGPQFIFQYYREEENGRGNFPPRFSGLQFPNYSSELNVNALELDDSALYLCASSFLAGQETQYFGPGTRLLVL.

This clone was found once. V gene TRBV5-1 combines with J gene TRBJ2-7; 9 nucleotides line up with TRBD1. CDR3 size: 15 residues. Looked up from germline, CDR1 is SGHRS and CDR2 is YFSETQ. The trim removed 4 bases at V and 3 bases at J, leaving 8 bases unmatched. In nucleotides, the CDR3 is TGCGCCAGCAGCCTGGGACAGGGCGAGGTCTACGAGCAGTACTTC. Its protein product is CASSLGQGEVYEQYF. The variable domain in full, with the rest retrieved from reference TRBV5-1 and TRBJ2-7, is KAGVTQTPRYLIKTRGQQVTLSCSPISGHRSVSWYQQTPGQGLQFLFEYFSETQRNKGNFPGRFSGRQFSNSRSEMNVSTLELGDSALYLCASSLGQGEVYEQYFGPGTRLTVT.

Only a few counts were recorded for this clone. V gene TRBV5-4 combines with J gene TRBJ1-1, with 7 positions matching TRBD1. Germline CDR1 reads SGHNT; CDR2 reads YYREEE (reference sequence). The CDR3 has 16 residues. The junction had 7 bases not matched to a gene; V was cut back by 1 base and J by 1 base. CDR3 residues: CASSLSGGQANTEAFF. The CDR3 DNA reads TGTGCCAGCAGCTTGTCCGGAGGACAGGCGAACACTGAAGCTTTCTTT.

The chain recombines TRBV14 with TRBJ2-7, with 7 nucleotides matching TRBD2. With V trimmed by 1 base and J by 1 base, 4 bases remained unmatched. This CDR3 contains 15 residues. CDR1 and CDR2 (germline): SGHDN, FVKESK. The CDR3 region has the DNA TGTGCCAGCAGCCAAGGGAGGGGAGGGTCCTACGAGCAGTACTTC. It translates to CASSQGRGGSYEQYF.

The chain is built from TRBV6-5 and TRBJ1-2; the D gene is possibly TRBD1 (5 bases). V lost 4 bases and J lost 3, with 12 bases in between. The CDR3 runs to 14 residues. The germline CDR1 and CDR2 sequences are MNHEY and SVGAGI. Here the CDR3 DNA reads TGTGCCAGCAGTTTTGGGGGGGAGGACTATGGCTACACCTTC. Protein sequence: CASSFGGEDYGYTF.

For the CDR3, the DNA is TGTGCCAGCAGCTTAGGCGAGGGAACTGGGGCCAACGTCCTGACTTTC. Amino acids: CASSLGEGTGANVLTF. The V and J genes are TRBV13 and TRBJ2-6; weak D call: TRBD2 (5 bases). This CDR3 is 16 amino acids long. Trimming stripped 0 bases from V and 2 bases from J, with 8 bases between. CDR1 and CDR2 (germline): PRHDT, FYEKMQ (reference sequence).

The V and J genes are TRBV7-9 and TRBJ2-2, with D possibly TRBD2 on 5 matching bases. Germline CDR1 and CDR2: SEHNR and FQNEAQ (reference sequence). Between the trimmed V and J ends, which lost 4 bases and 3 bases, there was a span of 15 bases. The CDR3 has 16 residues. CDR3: CASSSKTFGDTGELFF. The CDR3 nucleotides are TGTGCCAGCAGCTCGAAGACCTTCGGGGACACCGGGGAGCTGTTTTTT.

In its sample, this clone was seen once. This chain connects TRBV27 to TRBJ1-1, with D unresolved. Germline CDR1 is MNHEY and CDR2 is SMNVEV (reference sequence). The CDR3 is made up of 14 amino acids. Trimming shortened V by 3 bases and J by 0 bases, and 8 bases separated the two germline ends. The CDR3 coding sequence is TGTGCCAGCAGTTTCGCCAGACTGAACACTGAAGCTTTCTTT. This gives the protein CASSFARLNTEAFF.

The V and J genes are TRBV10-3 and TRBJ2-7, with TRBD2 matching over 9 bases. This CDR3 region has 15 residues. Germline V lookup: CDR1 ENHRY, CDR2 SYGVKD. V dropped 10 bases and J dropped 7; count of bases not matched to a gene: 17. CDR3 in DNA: TGTGCCACCAAGGTCAGCGGGGGGTTTGTGCGAGAGCAGTACTTC. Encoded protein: CATKVSGGFVREQYF.

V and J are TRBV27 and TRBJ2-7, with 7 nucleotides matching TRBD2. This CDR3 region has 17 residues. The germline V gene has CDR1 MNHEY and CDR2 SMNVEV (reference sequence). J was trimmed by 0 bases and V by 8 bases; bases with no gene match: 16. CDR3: CASRDFSRLADSYEQYF. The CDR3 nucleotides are TGTGCCAGCCGAGATTTTTCGCGGCTAGCGGACTCCTACGAGCAGTACTTC.

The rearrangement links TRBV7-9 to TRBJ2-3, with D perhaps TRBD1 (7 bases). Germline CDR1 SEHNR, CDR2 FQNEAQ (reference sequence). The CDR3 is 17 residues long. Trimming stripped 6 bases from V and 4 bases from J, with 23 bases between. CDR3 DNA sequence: TGTGCCAGCAGATCGCGGGACAGCAGTTCTTATGCAGATACGCAGTATTTT. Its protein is CASRSRDSSSYADTQYF.

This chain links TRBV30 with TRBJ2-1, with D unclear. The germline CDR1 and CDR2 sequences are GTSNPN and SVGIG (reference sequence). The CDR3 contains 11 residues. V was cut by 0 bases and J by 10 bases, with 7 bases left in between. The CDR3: CAWSVMREQFF. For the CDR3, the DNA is TGTGCCTGGAGTGTGATGAGGGAGCAGTTCTTC.